This is a list of T cell receptor beta chains from one sample in a study of high-grade serous ovarian cancer treatment subgroups. This table comes from immunoSEQ multiplex PCR, and its TCRdb copy is limited to in-frame clones, with some not included. The sample holds fewer than 20,000 clones, roughly 80% seen once. Material for sequencing was tumor tissue. The receptors come from a human donor with high-grade serous ovarian cancer. The CDR3 runs from the conserved cysteine through the conserved F or W. The order of the fields is D gene, clone size, J gene, V gene, CDR3 DNA, CDR3 protein. D genes are given only for firm matches. Size tells how often a clone was seen (once, few, many) or the class of an expanded clone, and some rows leave it out.

>TRBD1|NA|TRBJ2-2|TRBV28
TGTGCCAGCAGTTCGCGACAGGGGCTGAGGACCGGGGAGCTGTTTTTT
CASSSRQGLRTGELFF
>NA|NA|TRBJ2-1|TRBV27
TGTGCCAGCAGTCGAGCTAGCGCCACTGAGCAGTTCTTC
CASSRASATEQFF
>NA|NA|TRBJ2-1|TRBV14
TGTGCCAGCAGCGACCTCAGGGGGGAGGGGACCTACAATGAGCAGTTCTTC
CASSDLRGEGTYNEQFF
>TRBD2|NA|TRBJ2-5|TRBV6-1
TGTGCCAGCAGTGATCCCGGACTAGCGGGGAGAGAGACCCAGTACTTC
CASSDPGLAGRETQYF
>NA|NA|TRBJ2-3|TRBV30
TGTGCCTGGAGGACCATAGGAGGCACAGATACGCAGTATTTT
CAWRTIGGTDTQYF
>TRBD2|NA|TRBJ2-2|TRBV4-1
TGCGCCAGCAGCCAAGAAGGGACTAGCAGAAACACCGGGGAGCTGTTTTTT
CASSQEGTSRNTGELFF
>TRBD1|few|TRBJ1-5|TRBV6-1
TGTGCCAGCAGTGTGGCAGGGGGCAGGTCGGGTGGCAATCAGCCCCAGCATTTT
CASSVAGGRSGGNQPQHF
>NA|NA|TRBJ2-2|TRBV9
TGTGCCAGCAGCGTAGACAGGCAGGGGCGTAACACCGGGGAGCTGTTTTTT
CASSVDRQGRNTGELFF
>TRBD1|few|TRBJ2-1|TRBV27
TGTGCCAGCAGGAGGGGGCAAACCTACAATGAGCAGTTCTTC
CASRRGQTYNEQFF
>NA|NA|TRBJ2-2|TRBV5-1
TGCGCCAGCAGCTTGGTTGAGGGGAGGTCGGCCGGGGAGCTGTTTTTT
CASSLVEGRSAGELFF
>NA|NA|TRBJ1-2|TRBV6-1
TGTGCCAGCGTGGGACAAGAGCTCCTCACCTTC
CASVGQELLTF
>NA|once|TRBJ1-4|TRBV5-1
TGCGCCAGCAGCGCCTCATTACAGGCTAATGAAAAACTGTTTTTT
CASSASLQANEKLFF
>NA|NA|TRBJ1-1|TRBV7-5
TGTGTCAGAAGCCCTAGGGCCAGGGGGACGACCACTGAAGCTTTCTTT
CVRSPRARGTTTEAFF
>NA|once|TRBJ1-3|TRBV7-2
TGTGCCAGCAGCTTATTGGGCGGGCACGGAAACACCATATATTTT
CASSLLGGHGNTIYF
>TRBD2|few|TRBJ2-7|TRBV7-9
TGTGCCAGCAGCGCACCCATCGGCGGCGGGAGAGGTTGGGAGCAGTACTTC
CASSAPIGGGRGWEQYF
>NA|NA|TRBJ1-4|TRBV7-2
TGTGCCAGCTCCCTCACCCCCCCCGGGACGTATAATGAAAAACTGTTTTTT
CASSLTPPGTYNEKLFF
>TRBD1|NA|TRBJ2-2|TRBV11-1
TGTGCCAGCAGCTTGGGACAGGGTGCCGGGGAGCTGTTTTTT
CASSLGQGAGELFF
>NA|NA|TRBJ2-1|TRBV9
TGTGCCAGCAGCGCCGAGACTAGGGGAGGCAATGAGCAGTTCTTC
CASSAETRGGNEQFF
>NA|NA|TRBJ2-5|TRBV2
TGTGCCACCGTAGCTCAGGGCGGAGAGACCCAGTACTTC
CATVAQGGETQYF
>NA|NA|TRBJ1-2|TRBV30
TGTGCCTGGAGTCAGCCGGGCTATGGCTACACCTTC
CAWSQPGYGYTF
>NA|NA|TRBJ2-2|TRBV5-1
TGCGCCAGCAGCTTGGGGCAGTTAGAGACCGGGGAGCTGTTTTTT
CASSLGQLETGELFF
>TRBD1|NA|TRBJ2-1|TRBV5-1
TGCGCCAGCAGGGACCGGGACAGGCCCTACAATGAGCAGTTCTTC
CASRDRDRPYNEQFF
>TRBD2|NA|TRBJ2-1|TRBV2
TGTGCCAGCATTAACACAGCGGGAGGGTACAATGAGCAGTTCTTC
CASINTAGGYNEQFF
>NA|NA|TRBJ1-2|TRBV5-1
TGCGCCAGCAGCTTGACTGGAGACTATGGCTACACCTTC
CASSLTGDYGYTF
>NA|NA|TRBJ1-1|TRBV14
TGTGCCAGCAGCCAAGGCCGCGGTCGTTCCACTGAAGCTTTCTTT
CASSQGRGRSTEAFF
>NA|NA|TRBJ2-1|TRBV19
TGTGCCAGTAAAGACCTTAGGGTACATGAGCAGTTCTTC
CASKDLRVHEQFF
>NA|NA|TRBJ2-2|TRBV18
TGTGCCAGCTCACCACCTCTAGGGTACACCGGGGAGCTGTTTTTT
CASSPPLGYTGELFF
>NA|NA|TRBJ2-5|TRBV11-3
TGTGCCAGCAGCCCTCCCCCCCTCCCACAGGGATGGTACCAAGAGACCCAGTACTTC
CASSPPPLPQGWYQETQYF
>NA|once|TRBJ2-6|TRBV16
TGTGCCAGCAGCCAATCAGGAGGGTTCGCTGGGGCCAACGTCCTGACTTTC
CASSQSGGFAGANVLTF
>TRBD2|NA|TRBJ2-5|TRBV7-3
TGTGCCAGCAGCTTAACGTTGGCTAGCGGGGGGCAAGAGACCCAGTACTTC
CASSLTLASGGQETQYF
>NA|NA|TRBJ1-6|TRBV18
TGTGCCAGCTCACCGCCAGGACAGAATTCTTCACCCCTCCACTTT
CASSPPGQNSSPLHF
>NA|NA|TRBJ2-7|TRBV18
TGTGCCAGCTCACCCGGACCCCTACACGAGCAGTACTTC
CASSPGPLHEQYF
>NA|NA|TRBJ1-2|TRBV28
TGTGCCAGCAGTTTATATAAAGGAAGGGGCCACTATGGCTACACCTTC
CASSLYKGRGHYGYTF
>NA|once|TRBJ2-3|TRBV27
TGTGCCAGCAGTTTATTTAGGTGGGGAGATACGCAGTATTTT
CASSLFRWGDTQYF
>TRBD1|NA|TRBJ2-3|TRBV28
TGTGCCAGCAGTGAGGACAGGGGGAGACGCCAAGGCACAGATACGCAGTATTTT
CASSEDRGRRQGTDTQYF
>NA|NA|TRBJ1-2|TRBV7-8
TGTGCCAGCAGCTCTCAGGGATTTCCAGTCTATGGCTACACCTTC
CASSSQGFPVYGYTF
>TRBD2|once|TRBJ2-7|TRBV5-5
TGTGCCAGCAGCTTTTTTGGTAGCGGGGCCTACGAGCAGTACTTC
CASSFFGSGAYEQYF
>NA|NA|TRBJ2-1|TRBV27
TGTGCCAGCACCGCCAGGGGTAGCGGCAACTACAATGAGCAGTTCTTC
CASTARGSGNYNEQFF
>NA|NA|TRBJ2-5|TRBV30
TGTGCCTGGAGTTCCCGGCAGACCCAGTACTTC
CAWSSRQTQYF
>NA|NA|TRBJ2-2|TRBV10-3
TGTGCCATCAGTGAGTCTCGCGGGGGACAGCACACCGGGGAACTGTTTTTT
CAISESRGGQHTGELFF
>TRBD1|NA|TRBJ2-2|TRBV5-4
TGTGCCAGCAGTTTCGGACAGGGGTTGGTCACCGGGGAGCTGTTTTTT
CASSFGQGLVTGELFF
>TRBD1|NA|TRBJ2-7|TRBV2
TGTGCCAGCAATTCCCGGGACAGGGGGCCCCGCGAGCAGTACTTC
CASNSRDRGPREQYF
>NA|few|TRBJ1-4|TRBV6-5
TGTGCCAGTAAGAGACAACCGGCAACTAATGAAAAACTGTTTTTT
CASKRQPATNEKLFF
>NA|NA|TRBJ1-1|TRBV19
TGTGCCAGTAGTTTCGGGGCGAACACTGAAGCTTTCTTT
CASSFGANTEAFF
>NA|NA|TRBJ2-2|TRBV28
TGTGCCAGCAGTGCGAACACCGGGGAGCTGTTTTTT
CASSANTGELFF
>NA|few|TRBJ1-2|TRBV14
TGTGCCAGCAGCCAGCCGGACCGACACGGCTACACCTTC
CASSQPDRHGYTF
>TRBD1|NA|TRBJ2-7|TRBV4-3
TGCGCCAGCAGCCAAGTCCAGGGGGAATTCTACGAGCAGTACTTC
CASSQVQGEFYEQYF
>TRBD2|once|TRBJ2-3|TRBV5-1
TGCGCCAGCAGCTTGCGGCCGGGACTAGCGGGGGGAACAGATACGCAGTATTTT
CASSLRPGLAGGTDTQYF
>TRBD1|NA|TRBJ2-1|TRBV7-9
TGTGCCAGCAGACAGACAGGGGCTCAAAGGAGTGAGCAGTTCTTC
CASRQTGAQRSEQFF
>NA|NA|TRBJ2-3|TRBV29-1
TGCAGCGTCACGGAGGCGGGTGGCACAGATACGCAGTATTTT
CSVTEAGGTDTQYF
>NA|NA|TRBJ2-7|TRBV4-2
TGTGCCAGCAGCCAAGATTCTGGGCCTCCCCCCTACGAGCAGTACTTC
CASSQDSGPPPYEQYF
>TRBD2|NA|TRBJ2-7|TRBV14
TGTGCCAGCAGCCAATATCTAGCGGGAGTGCGAGAGCAGTACTTC
CASSQYLAGVREQYF
>NA|once|TRBJ1-2|TRBV5-1
TGCGCCAGCAGCTCTGGACAACCCTATGGCTACACCTTC
CASSSGQPYGYTF
>NA|NA|TRBJ2-2|TRBV7-2
TGTGCCAGCAGCCCGGGCGGGCTAGTCCGCACCGGGGAGCTGTTTTTT
CASSPGGLVRTGELFF
>TRBD1|NA|TRBJ2-1|TRBV2
TGTGCCAGCAGGTTCGACAGGGGGGACAATGAGCAGTTCTTC
CASRFDRGDNEQFF